This T cell receptor beta chain is from a study of blood T cell repertoires in COVID-19. Study summary: Spain, Italy and the United States supplied samples that represented acute and convalescent COVID-19. The analysed material was cDNA or gDNA that came from T cells, B-cell-depleted T cells, or PBMCs.

V was trimmed by 7 bases and J by 4 bases, leaving 13 bases between them. Germline V gives CDR1 SGDLS, CDR2 YYNGEE. This CDR3 contains 13 residues. Authors' data handling: Researchers report that nucleated cell counts were estimated from reference gene primer amplification. Sequencing used immunoSEQ multiplex PCR; TCRdb keeps in-frame clones, though not all of them. V and J calls and clone size follow that table, whereas D and trimming were derived from the DNA. The table lists about 300,000 clones, 65% to 90% of them singletons. The TCR comes from a human donor in a cohort sampled during active COVID-19. Sequencing was done on a sample of peripheral blood. This sequence joins TRBV9 and TRBJ2-3, with D tentatively TRBD1 (5 bases). The CDR3 spells CASANDSPDTQYF. CDR3 DNA sequence: TGTGCCAGCGCAAATGACAGCCCAGATACGCAGTATTTT. Variable domain in full (rest from reference TRBV9 and TRBJ2-3): DSGVTQTPKHLITATGQRVTLRCSPRSGDLSVYWYQQSLDQGLQFLIQYYNGEERAKGNILERFSAQQFPDLHSELNLSSLELGDSALYFCASANDSPDTQYFGPGTRLTVL.